This T cell receptor beta chain was identified during a study of blood T cell repertoires in COVID-19. Data came from immunoSEQ multiplex PCR; TCRdb stores just in-frame clones and leaves some out. The sample lists some 68,000 clones, roughly 89% seen once, with 8.2% in the top ten. This clone was recorded once. The CDR3 has 12 amino acids. V was shortened by 4 bases and J by 5 bases, with 8 bases between the two germline ends. Germline-derived CDR1 and CDR2 are LGHDT and YNNKEL (reference sequence). The sequence was obtained from a man between 45 and 60 years old with active COVID-19. Sequenced input: peripheral blood. The chain links TRBV3-1 (or the pseudogene TRBV3-2) to TRBJ2-5; no clear D gene. This chain's CDR3 is CASSPQRETQYF. The DNA of the CDR3 is TGTGCCAGCAGCCCGCAGAGGGAGACCCAGTACTTC.